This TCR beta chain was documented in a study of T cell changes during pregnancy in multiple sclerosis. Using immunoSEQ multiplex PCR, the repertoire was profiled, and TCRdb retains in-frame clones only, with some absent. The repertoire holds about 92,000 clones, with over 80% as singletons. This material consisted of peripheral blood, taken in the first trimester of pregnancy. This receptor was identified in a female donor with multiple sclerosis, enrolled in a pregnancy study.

The CDR3 nucleotides are TGTGCCAGCAGCGTAACTGGCGGACAGGGTATAGAGACCCAGTACTTC. It is translated as CASSVTGGQGIETQYF. V usage is TRBV9 and J usage is TRBJ2-5; 8 bases are shared with TRBD1. V lost 1 base to trimming and J lost 4 bases; unmatched junction nucleotides: 9. This CDR3 is 16 amino acids long. CDR1 is SGDLS and CDR2 is YYNGEE in the germline V gene.